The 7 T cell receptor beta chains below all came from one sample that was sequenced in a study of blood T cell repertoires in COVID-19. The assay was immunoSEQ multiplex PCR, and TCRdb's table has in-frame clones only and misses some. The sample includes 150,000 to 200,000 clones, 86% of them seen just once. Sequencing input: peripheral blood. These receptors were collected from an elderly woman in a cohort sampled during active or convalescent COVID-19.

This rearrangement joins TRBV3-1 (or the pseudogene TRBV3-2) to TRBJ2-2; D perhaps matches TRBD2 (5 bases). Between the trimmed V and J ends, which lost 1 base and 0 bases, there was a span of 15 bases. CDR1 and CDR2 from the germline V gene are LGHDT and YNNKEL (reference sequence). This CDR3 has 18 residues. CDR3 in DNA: TGTGCCAGCAGCCAAGGACCTGCCGGGAACGCGAACACCGGGGAGCTGTTTTTT. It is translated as CASSQGPAGNANTGELFF.

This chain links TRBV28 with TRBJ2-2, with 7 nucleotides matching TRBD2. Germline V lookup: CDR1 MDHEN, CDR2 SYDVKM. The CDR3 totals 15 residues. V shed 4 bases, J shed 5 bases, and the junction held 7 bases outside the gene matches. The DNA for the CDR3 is TGTGCCAGCAGTTCGCATGGGGAGGGGACCGGGGAGCTGTTTTTT. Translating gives CASSSHGEGTGELFF.

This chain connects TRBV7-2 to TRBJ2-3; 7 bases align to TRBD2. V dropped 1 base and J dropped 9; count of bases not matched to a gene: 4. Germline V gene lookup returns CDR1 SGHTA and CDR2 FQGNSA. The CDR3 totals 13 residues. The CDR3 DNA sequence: TGTGCCAGCAGCTTAGGTGCGGGGGAAACGCAGTATTTT. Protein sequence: CASSLGAGETQYF.

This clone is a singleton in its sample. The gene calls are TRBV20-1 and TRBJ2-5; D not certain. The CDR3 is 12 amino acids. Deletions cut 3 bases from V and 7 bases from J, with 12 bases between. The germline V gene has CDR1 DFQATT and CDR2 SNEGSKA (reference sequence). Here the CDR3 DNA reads TGCAGTGCTAGTAAGGCGTTAGCGACCCAGTACTTC. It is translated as CSASKALATQYF.

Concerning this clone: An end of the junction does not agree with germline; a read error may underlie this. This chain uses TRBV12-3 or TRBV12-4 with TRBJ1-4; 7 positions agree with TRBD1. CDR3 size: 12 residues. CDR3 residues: CASSLATGDRSF. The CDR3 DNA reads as TGTGCCAGCAGTTTAGCAACAGGGGACCGAAGTTTT.

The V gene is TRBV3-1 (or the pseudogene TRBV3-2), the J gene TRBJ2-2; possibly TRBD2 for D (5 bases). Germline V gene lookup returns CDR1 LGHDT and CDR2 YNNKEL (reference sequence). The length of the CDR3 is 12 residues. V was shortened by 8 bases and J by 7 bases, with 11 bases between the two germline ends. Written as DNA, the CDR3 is TGTGCCAGCGGGAGTTTGGTCGGGGAGCTGTTTTTT. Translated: CASGSLVGELFF.

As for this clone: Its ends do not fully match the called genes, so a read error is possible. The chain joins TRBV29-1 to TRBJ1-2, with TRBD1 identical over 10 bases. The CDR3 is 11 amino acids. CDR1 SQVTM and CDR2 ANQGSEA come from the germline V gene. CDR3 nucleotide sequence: TGCAGCGCCCGACAGGGGGCCGGCGCTATCTTC. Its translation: CSARQGAGAIF.